This TCR beta chain was retrieved from a study of blood T cell repertoires in COVID-19. Study-level background: The origin of the acute and convalescent COVID-19 samples was the United States, Italy and Spain.

Sequencing was performed with immunoSEQ multiplex PCR; in TCRdb, only in-frame clones are kept and a portion is missing. The profile shows over 250,000 clones, approximately 88% of them singletons. V gave up 5 bases and J gave up 6 bases, with 20 bases separating them. CDR1 LNHDA and CDR2 SQIVND come from the germline V gene (reference sequence). This CDR3 has 16 residues. It was during active infection that Seattle patients were enrolled and then longitudinally followed. V is TRBV19 and J is TRBJ1-5; D not certain. The sequence came from a woman in her sixties or seventies with COVID-19, enrolled during active disease. The sample taken for sequencing was peripheral blood. Here the CDR3 reads CASSSIGSVGGQPQHF. CDR3 nucleotide sequence: TGTGCCAGTAGTTCGATCGGGAGTGTTGGTGGTCAGCCCCAGCATTTT. The full variable domain, completed using reference TRBV19 and TRBJ1-5, is DGGITQSPKYLFRKEGQNVTLSCEQNLNHDAMYWYRQDPGQGLRLIYYSQIVNDFQKGDIAEGYSVSREKKESFPLTVTSAQKNPTAFYLCASSSIGSVGGQPQHFGDGTRLSIL.